Described below is a single T cell receptor (beta chain) sequence and its context. In germline, CDR1 is MNHNY, CDR2 SVGAGI (reference sequence). The CDR3 has 13 amino acids. V was pared by 8 bases and J by 4 bases, with 14 bases between. This specimen belongs to a study of OX40 agonist ivuxolimab in advanced cancers. Libraries were prepared by immunoSEQ multiplex PCR; TCRdb keeps only in-frame clonotypes and omits some of them. The sample lists 57,000 or so clones; more than 85% were seen once. The receptor was isolated from an adult with an advanced solid tumor such as melanoma, head and neck, liver or kidney cancer. The chain combines TRBV6-6 with TRBJ2-5; D ambiguous. The sample was CD4+ or CD8+ T cells sorted from blood, taken in a trial of the OX40 agonist ivuxolimab. CDR3 DNA: TGTGCCAGCCGCTCCAGGCTTGCAGAGACCCAGTACTTC. Translating gives CASRSRLAETQYF.